The 32 T cell receptor beta chains reported below all come from one sample, sequenced in a study of shared clonotypes between healthy human individuals (dated by TCRdb to the early 2020s). The library was built by means of the immunoSEQ multiplex PCR assay. The clones in this table, taken by TCRdb from immuneACCESS, are in-frame only. Not every clone is retained; where verified, under half of the shortfall comes from an unresolved V gene, and the cause of the rest is unknown. The sample includes under 2.5 million clones, with 85% to 95% observed a single time. The top ten clonotypes cover about 0.36% of the sample. Sequencing used naive CD4+ T cells from PBMCs. The cell subset or site tag for this specimen amounts to: CD45RA+ positively selected. The receptor source for this set is a man between 18 and 35 years old in good health. Some clones in this sample may be carry-over from other donors' samples.

The V call is TRBV5-1, the J call TRBJ2-4; 10 bases map to TRBD1. The junction had 1 base not matched to a gene; V was cut back by 3 bases and J by 4 bases. This CDR3 spans 14 amino acids. Germline lookup yields CDR1 SGHRS and CDR2 YFSETQ. The CDR3 nucleotides are TGCGCCAGCAGCTGGGGACAGGGGAAAAACATTCAGTACTTC. Translation gives CASSWGQGKNIQYF. Drawing the rest from reference TRBV5-1 and TRBJ2-4, the complete variable domain is KAGVTQTPRYLIKTRGQQVTLSCSPISGHRSVSWYQQTPGQGLQFLFEYFSETQRNKGNFPGRFSGRQFSNSRSEMNVSTLELGDSALYLCASSWGQGKNIQYFGAGTRLSVL.

The CDR3 bases are TGCGCCAGCAGCCAAGGTGGGTTGCGGGAGGGCCGAGCGGAGACCCAGTACTTC. Encoded protein: CASSQGGLREGRAETQYF. The chain couples TRBV4-1 to TRBJ2-5; 9 nucleotides agree with TRBD2. V lost 1 base, J lost 5 bases, and 14 bases stayed unmatched. Germline V gives CDR1 MGHRA, CDR2 YSYEKL. This CDR3 has 18 amino acids.

The CDR3 spells CASSLGQGMQNIQYF. The CDR3 DNA sequence: TGCGCCAGCAGCTTGGGGCAGGGAATGCAAAACATTCAGTACTTC. The chain combines TRBV5-1 with TRBJ2-4, with D maybe TRBD1 (5 bases). V gave up 0 bases and J gave up 5 bases, with 12 bases separating them. Germline V gene data show CDR1 as SGHRS and CDR2 as YFSETQ. The CDR3 totals 15 residues.

This clone showed up just once. The chain uses TRBV7-9 and TRBJ2-2; 7 bases are shared with TRBD1. The J segment lost 4 bases and the V segment lost 6 bases, leaving 8 bases of the junction unmatched. Germline values: CDR1 SEHNR, CDR2 FQNEAQ (reference sequence). The length of the CDR3 is 15 residues. Written as DNA, the CDR3 is TGTGCCAGCAGGGCCATGACAGGGACCACCGGGGAGCTGTTTTTT. This translates into CASRAMTGTTGELFF.

The V call is TRBV18, the J call TRBJ2-3; D assignment may be TRBD1 or TRBD2 (5 bases each). The CDR3 totals 13 residues. CDR1 is KGHSH, CDR2 LQKENI, per germline. The V gene lost 3 bases and the J gene lost 4 bases, with 8 bases spanning the gap. The CDR3 sequence: CASSPGTPDTQYF. CDR3 bases: TGTGCCAGCTCACCTGGGACCCCAGATACGCAGTATTTT. Together with reference TRBV18 and TRBJ2-3, the CDR3 gives the full variable domain: NAGVMQNPRHLVRRRGQEARLRCSPMKGHSHVYWYRQLPEEGLKFMVYLQKENIIDESGMPKERFSAEFPKEGPSILRIQQVVRGDSAAYFCASSPGTPDTQYFGPGTRLTVL.

This clone occurred a few times. The gene calls are TRBV7-2 and TRBJ2-2; a weak D match, TRBD2 (5 bases). The V end lost 2 bases, the J end lost 4 bases, and 14 bases lay between the germline ends. CDR3 length equals 16 residues. Germline V CDR1 and CDR2: SGHTA, FQGNSA. The CDR3: CASSLFPGSGTGELFF. The DNA of the CDR3 is TGTGCCAGCAGCTTATTCCCGGGATCGGGCACCGGGGAGCTGTTTTTT.

The chain carries TRBV18 and TRBJ2-3; 7 nucleotides line up with TRBD1. Losses at the gene ends were 6 bases for V and 1 base for J; bases not matched to a gene: 4. This CDR3 comprises 14 residues. Germline lookup yields CDR1 KGHSH and CDR2 LQKENI. CDR3 sequence reads: CASSPDRRTDTQYF. In DNA form, the CDR3 reads TGTGCCAGCTCCCCGGACAGGCGCACAGATACGCAGTATTTT.

Concerning this clone: The sample has other DNA sequences that encode this CDR3 too. V and J are TRBV29-1 and TRBJ2-5; a possible D gene is TRBD1 (6 bases). V lost 7 bases and J lost 0, with 12 bases in between. Germline V gene sequence: CDR1 SQVTM, CDR2 ANQGSEA. There are 13 residues in the CDR3. CDR3 sequence: CSGYRDHQETQYF. CDR3 sequence (DNA): TGCAGCGGCTACAGGGATCACCAAGAGACCCAGTACTTC.

This sequence joins TRBV7-7 and TRBJ2-2, with a weak D call TRBD2 (5 bases). The germline V gene has CDR1 SSHAT and CDR2 FNYEAQ (reference sequence). The length of the CDR3 is 14 residues. Trimming shortened V by 8 bases and J by 5 bases, and 15 bases separated the two germline ends. The CDR3 coding sequence is TGTGCCAGCGGTACGGGGTTGGGGACCGGGGAGCTGTTTTTT. This gives the protein CASGTGLGTGELFF.

This chain uses TRBV11-2 with TRBJ2-2, with D perhaps assigned TRBD1 or TRBD2 (6 bases each). V shed 1 base and J shed 4 bases, with 13 bases lying between them. Germline V gene lookup returns CDR1 SGHAT and CDR2 FQNNGV. The CDR3 sequence is 16 residues long. The CDR3 DNA is TGTGCCAGCAGCTTAGCGGTAGGGGGAGGCACCGGGGAGCTGTTTTTT. It specifies CASSLAVGGGTGELFF.

The chain employs TRBV19 and TRBJ2-5; D is perhaps TRBD1 (5 bases). The V gene lost 10 bases and the J gene lost 6 bases, with 15 bases spanning the gap. This CDR3 has 12 residues. The germline CDR1 and CDR2 sequences are LNHDA and SQIVND (reference sequence). CDR3 sequence (DNA): TGTGCCATCCGACAGTTACCCAAGACCCAGTACTTC. It translates to CAIRQLPKTQYF.

V gene TRBV14 combines with J gene TRBJ1-4, with TRBD1 matching 7 bases. The V gene end was trimmed by 2 bases and the J gene end by 0 bases; junction bases not matched to a gene: 9. CDR3 length equals 18 residues. Germline V gene data show CDR1 as SGHDN and CDR2 as FVKESK. In DNA form, the CDR3 reads TGTGCCAGCAGCCAAACGGGGACAGCAACTGCAACTAATGAAAAACTGTTTTTT. Protein product: CASSQTGTATATNEKLFF.

The rearrangement links TRBV19 to TRBJ1-1, with 12 bases matching TRBD1. The CDR3 is made up of 16 amino acids. The V gene's germline CDR1 is LNHDA and CDR2 SQIVND (reference sequence). The trim removed 3 bases at V and 1 base at J, leaving 3 bases unmatched. In DNA, the CDR3 is TGTGCCAGTAGTATTAGGGGACAGGGGGCGAACACTGAAGCTTTCTTT. Translating gives CASSIRGQGANTEAFF.

This clone was observed once. This chain connects TRBV2 to TRBJ1-1, with TRBD1 as a possible D gene (6 bases). Trimming stripped 6 bases from V and 1 base from J, with 9 bases between. Germline CDR1 and CDR2: SNHLY and FYNNEI. This CDR3 is built from 13 residues. In nucleotides, the CDR3 is TGTGCCAGCAGAAAAGGGGGGAACACTGAAGCTTTCTTT. Translated, it gives CASRKGGNTEAFF.

V usage is TRBV5-1 and J usage is TRBJ2-1; D not resolved. CDR1 SGHRS and CDR2 YFSETQ come from the germline V gene. CDR3 size: 13 residues. Trimming pared 7 bases from V and 1 base from J, leaving 9 bases between. The CDR3 spells CASSQPSYNEQFF. The CDR3 DNA reads TGCGCCAGCTCTCAGCCTTCCTACAATGAGCAGTTCTTC.

The rearrangement links TRBV5-8 to TRBJ1-1, with 8 positions matching TRBD1. The CDR3 contains 16 residues. The V segment lost 4 bases and the J segment 3 bases; nucleotides outside the gene matches: 11. From germline, CDR1 is SGHTS and CDR2 YDEGEE. This chain's CDR3 is CASSRTGTMEDTEAFF. The CDR3 nucleotides read TGTGCCAGCAGCAGGACAGGGACTATGGAGGACACTGAAGCTTTCTTT.

The J gene is TRBJ2-6, the V gene TRBV5-6, with D possibly being TRBD1 (6 bases). V was shortened by 0 bases and J by 0 bases, with 10 bases between the two germline ends. Germline loops: CDR1 SGHDT, CDR2 YYEEEE. The CDR3 runs to 17 residues. The chain's CDR3 is CASSLGGPSSGANVLTF. The CDR3 DNA reads as TGTGCCAGCAGCTTGGGGGGGCCGAGCTCTGGGGCCAACGTCCTGACTTTC. Filled out from reference TRBV5-6 and TRBJ2-6, the complete variable domain reads DAGVTQSPTHLIKTRGQQVTLRCSPKSGHDTVSWYQQALGQGPQFIFQYYEEEERQRGNFPDRFSGHQFPNYSSELNVNALLLGDSALYLCASSLGGPSSGANVLTFGAGSRLTVL.

The CDR3 sequence is CASTRWAAEAFF. The CDR3 DNA is TGTGCCAGCACCCGGTGGGCTGCTGAAGCTTTCTTT. The chain joins TRBV28 to TRBJ1-1; no clear D. The ends were cut back, 7 bases at V and 6 bases at J, with 12 bases in the middle. The CDR3 is 12 residues long. Germline V lookup: CDR1 MDHEN, CDR2 SYDVKM.

This chain uses TRBV5-4 with TRBJ2-3, with D unclear. The CDR3 is 13 residues long. Germline lookup yields CDR1 SGHNT and CDR2 YYREEE (reference sequence). V lost 10 bases and J 1 base, leaving 13 bases between the germline ends. The CDR3 DNA follows: TGTGCCTCCCTTAAGGCGGGCACAGATACGCAGTATTTT. Its protein is CASLKAGTDTQYF. The variable domain in full, with the rest retrieved from reference TRBV5-4 and TRBJ2-3, is ETGVTQSPTHLIKTRGQQVTLRCSSQSGHNTVSWYQQALGQGPQFIFQYYREEENGRGNFPPRFSGLQFPNYSSELNVNALELDDSALYLCASLKAGTDTQYFGPGTRLTVL.

As for this clone: Other DNA variants within this sample encode the same CDR3. CDR3 DNA: TGTGCCAGCAGTTCCCCGGGGAGCTCCTACGAGCAGTACTTC. Its protein product is CASSSPGSSYEQYF. The chain recombines TRBV28 with TRBJ2-7; D is perhaps TRBD2 (5 bases). The V end was cut by 4 bases, the J end by 0 bases, with 10 bases between. CDR3 size: 14 residues. Looked up from germline, CDR1 is MDHEN and CDR2 is SYDVKM.

This chain joins TRBV11-3 and TRBJ2-1, with D tentatively TRBD2 (5 bases). Trimming cost V 0 bases and J 9 bases, with 9 bases left between them. This CDR3 has 13 residues. Germline V gene lookup returns CDR1 SGHNT and CDR2 YENEEA. CDR3 coding DNA: TGTGCCAGCAGCTTAGACCTAGCTTCTGAGCAGTTCTTC. Translation: CASSLDLASEQFF.

The rearrangement joins TRBV13 to TRBJ2-7; the D gene is possibly TRBD1 (5 bases). V was pared by 2 bases and J by 1 base, with 12 bases between. Germline lookup yields CDR1 PRHDT and CDR2 FYEKMQ (reference sequence). The CDR3 contains 15 residues. CDR3 residues: CASSLRQGPSYEQYF. CDR3 DNA: TGTGCCAGCAGCTTACGGCAGGGCCCATCCTACGAGCAGTACTTC.

The chain is built from TRBV28 and TRBJ1-5, with TRBD1 as a possible D gene (5 bases). The germline CDR1 and CDR2 sequences are MDHEN and SYDVKM. V was shortened by 5 bases and J by 3 bases, with 14 bases between the two germline ends. This CDR3 region has 15 residues. CDR3: CASSRGTLFNQPQHF. CDR3 sequence (DNA): TGTGCCAGCAGTAGAGGGACGCTTTTCAATCAGCCCCAGCATTTT.

The chain joins TRBV5-4 to TRBJ2-7, with D perhaps being TRBD1 or TRBD2 (6 bases each). Trimming left V 4 bases short and J 3 bases short, with 14 bases between. Germline V CDR1 and CDR2: SGHNT, YYREEE (reference sequence). This CDR3 has 14 amino acids. The chain's CDR3 is CASSPQGLNYEQYF. The CDR3 bases are TGTGCCAGCAGCCCACAGGGACTTAACTACGAGCAGTACTTC.

As regards this clone: This same CDR3 is encoded by further DNA sequences in the sample. The rearrangement uses TRBV9 and TRBJ2-1, with D unclear. Looked up from germline, CDR1 is SGDLS and CDR2 is YYNGEE. V gave up 0 bases and J gave up 0 bases, with 7 bases separating them. The CDR3 covers 15 residues. DNA for the CDR3: TGTGCCAGCAGCGTAGGCGGTCGCTCCTACAATGAGCAGTTCTTC. It yields the protein CASSVGGRSYNEQFF.

The chain carries TRBV4-2 and TRBJ2-1, with 14 bases identical to TRBD2. This CDR3 is built from 15 residues. CDR1 and CDR2 from the germline V gene are LGHNA and YNFKEQ. J was trimmed by 12 bases and V by 3 bases; bases with no gene match: 7. This chain's CDR3 is CASSQAGTSGRGQFF. In nucleotides, the CDR3 is TGTGCCAGCAGCCAGGCCGGGACTAGCGGGAGAGGGCAGTTCTTC.

The gene calls are TRBV28 and TRBJ1-5; no definite D call. The V gene lost 0 bases and the J gene lost 1 base, with 19 bases spanning the gap. The germline gives CDR1 MDHEN, CDR2 SYDVKM. CDR3 length: 19 amino acids. CDR3 coding DNA: TGTGCCAGCAGTTTATGGGGAATCGGGGAACTTACCAGCAATCAGCCCCAGCATTTT. This translates into CASSLWGIGELTSNQPQHF.

This sequence joins TRBV7-9 and TRBJ1-4; tentatively, D is TRBD1 (6 bases). V gave up 4 bases and J gave up 0 bases, with 15 bases separating them. This CDR3 contains 17 residues. Germline V gives CDR1 SEHNR, CDR2 FQNEAQ (reference sequence). In nucleotides, the CDR3 is TGTGCCAGCAGCTGGGGCAGGGGTACCGCAACTAATGAAAAACTGTTTTTT. Amino acid sequence: CASSWGRGTATNEKLFF.

The chain recombines TRBV6-1 with TRBJ2-5, with 7 nucleotides matching TRBD1. The CDR3 has 15 residues. The germline CDR1 and CDR2 sequences are MNHNS and SASEGT. The ends lost 0 bases at V and 5 bases at J; junction bases unmatched: 6. The CDR3 DNA sequence: TGTGCCAGCAGTGAAGCGGAAGGGGGCCGGGAGACCCAGTACTTC. It encodes CASSEAEGGRETQYF.

The count of this clone is one. The gene calls are TRBV28 and TRBJ1-2; the match to TRBD1 covers 10 bases. Germline-derived CDR1 and CDR2 are MDHEN and SYDVKM. The V and J ends lost 5 bases and 8 bases, in that order; junction bases with no gene match: 2. The CDR3 totals 12 residues. Written as DNA, the CDR3 is TGTGCCAGCAGTCGGGGACAGGGGGGCTACACCTTC. Protein: CASSRGQGGYTF.

The V and J genes are TRBV9 and TRBJ2-1, with TRBD1 matching 10 bases. CDR1 is SGDLS, CDR2 YYNGEE, per germline. This CDR3 spans 16 amino acids. Losses at the gene ends were 4 bases for V and 6 bases for J; bases not matched to a gene: 10. This CDR3 is CASSPRGDRGFNEQFF. The CDR3 bases are TGTGCCAGCAGCCCGAGAGGGGACAGGGGATTCAATGAGCAGTTCTTC. The entire variable domain, with the rest obtained from reference TRBV9 and TRBJ2-1, is as follows: DSGVTQTPKHLITATGQRVTLRCSPRSGDLSVYWYQQSLDQGLQFLIQYYNGEERAKGNILERFSAQQFPDLHSELNLSSLELGDSALYFCASSPRGDRGFNEQFFGPGTRLTVL.

This chain uses TRBV11-2 with TRBJ2-1; 15 bases are a match to TRBD2. CDR1 and CDR2 from the germline V gene are SGHAT and FQNNGV. The V gene end was trimmed by 0 bases and the J gene end by 9 bases; junction bases not matched to a gene: 3. The CDR3 sequence is 16 residues long. The CDR3 sequence: CASSLEGLAGGPEQFF. CDR3 nucleotides: TGTGCCAGCAGCTTAGAGGGACTAGCGGGAGGTCCTGAGCAGTTCTTC.